A single sample is the source of the 24 T cell receptor beta chains below, sequenced in a study of T cells after yellow fever vaccination. One entry per CDR3 protein, called by TCRdb with MiXCR from the 5' RACE reads. The table has over 150,000 distinct CDR3 sequences, approximately 6.2% seen once. The source was CD4+ T cells sorted from PBMCs, collected on the day of the first yellow fever vaccination. Every receptor here comes from a man aged 18 to 30 who received the YFV17D yellow fever vaccine.

This clonotype has a handful of counts. The chain uses TRBV28 and TRBJ2-3; D is unresolved. The CDR3 has 10 amino acids. Germline CDR1 MDHEN, CDR2 SYDVKM. Trimming shortened V by 6 bases and J by 12 bases, and 10 bases separated the two germline ends. The CDR3 is CASSPGPQYF. CDR3 bases: TGTGCCAGCAGCCCCGGGCCCCAGTATTTT.

Ten or more counts support this clonotype. V usage is TRBV7-2 and J usage is TRBJ1-2; D perhaps matches TRBD1 (6 bases). V gave up 5 bases and J gave up 2 bases, with 9 bases separating them. The germline V gene encodes CDR1 SGHTA and CDR2 FQGNSA. The CDR3 runs 13 residues. Here the CDR3 reads CASSPGQNYGYTF. The CDR3 DNA is TGTGCCAGCAGCCCGGGACAAAACTATGGCTACACCTTC.

The chain has TRBV7-2 and TRBJ2-7; 8 nucleotides match TRBD2. The CDR3 runs to 16 residues. Unmatched junction bases numbered 4, after V lost 0 bases and J lost 0 bases. The germline V gene has CDR1 SGHTA and CDR2 FQGNSA. CDR3 sequence: CASSLAGGGNSYEQYF. The CDR3 nucleotides read TGTGCCAGCAGCTTAGCCGGCGGGGGGAACTCCTACGAGCAGTACTTC.

With respect to this clonotype: An end of the junction differs from the germline gene, which may be a read error. The V and J genes are TRBV5-1 and TRBJ2-4; a weak D match, TRBD1 (6 bases). The CDR3 has 16 residues. In germline, CDR1 is SGHRS, CDR2 YFSETQ. The CDR3 loop reads CASSLGRGHSKIIQYF. Here the CDR3 DNA reads TGCGCCAGCAGCCTGGGAAGGGGACATTCGAAAATCATTCAGTACTTC.

This clonotype was counted a few times. The chain combines TRBV20-1 with TRBJ2-3; 7 bases are a match to TRBD2. Germline V gene data show CDR1 as DFQATT and CDR2 as SNEGSKA (reference sequence). The CDR3 has 14 amino acids. J gave up 2 bases and V 7 bases, and 9 bases lay outside the gene matches. CDR3 nucleotides: TGCAGTGAGGTGGGGGGGAAGACCACAGATACGCAGTATTTT. This translates into CSEVGGKTTDTQYF.

The V and J genes are TRBV10-3 and TRBJ1-2; 9 bases are shared with TRBD1. This CDR3 spans 16 amino acids. Per the germline V gene, CDR1 is ENHRY and CDR2 is SYGVKD. Trimming cost V 6 bases and J 0 bases; bases outside gene matches: 8. CDR3: CAISALGTGPNYGYTF. CDR3 bases: TGTGCCATCAGCGCTCTCGGGACAGGGCCTAACTATGGCTACACCTTC.

This clonotype occurred a few times. V gene TRBV6-6 combines with J gene TRBJ2-7; tentatively, D is TRBD2 (6 bases). The V end was cut by 2 bases, the J end by 9 bases, with 14 bases between. The CDR3 is 13 amino acids. The germline V gene has CDR1 MNHNY and CDR2 SVGAGI (reference sequence). The CDR3 is CASSYAGMKGQYV. The CDR3 nucleotides are TGTGCCAGCAGTTACGCGGGGATGAAAGGGCAGTACGTC.

This clonotype was picked up many times. V gene TRBV7-8 combines with J gene TRBJ1-1; D is uncertain. The CDR3 extends over 12 amino acids. Germline values: CDR1 SGHVS, CDR2 FQNEAQ. Trimming pared 5 bases from V and 11 bases from J, leaving 15 bases between. The CDR3, as DNA: TGTGCCAGCAGCCCCGCAGCCTATATGGCTTTCTTT. Translated: CASSPAAYMAFF.

This clonotype was counted a few times. V and J are TRBV3-1 and TRBJ2-1, with D uncertain. The V end lost 4 bases, the J end lost 0 bases, and 10 bases lay between the germline ends. CDR3 size: 15 residues. Germline CDR1 LGHDT, CDR2 YNNKEL (reference sequence). The CDR3 coding sequence is TGTGCCAGCAGCCGGTCGGAAAGCTCCTACAATGAGCAGTTCTTC. As protein: CASSRSESSYNEQFF.

Ten or more counts support this clonotype. The chain uses TRBV28 and TRBJ2-2, with D unclear. V was clipped by 5 bases and J by 0 bases, with 13 bases between them. CDR3 length: 16 residues. Germline CDR1 is MDHEN and CDR2 is SYDVKM. The CDR3 region has the DNA TGTGCCAGCAGTCTTTTCAGTGCTTCGAACACCGGGGAGCTGTTTTTT. This gives the protein CASSLFSASNTGELFF.

In this sample, this clonotype turned up many times. V is TRBV21-1 and J is TRBJ1-5. TRBV21-1 is a recognized pseudogene. This CDR3 is 15 amino acids long. The CDR3 sequence is CASSNTETLLGPQHF. The CDR3 DNA reads as TGTGCCAGCAGCAATACGGAAACCCTCCTTGGGCCCCAGCATTTT.

This clonotype was picked up many times. This chain joins TRBV4-1 and TRBJ1-2; TRBD1 might be the D (6 bases). Germline CDR1 and CDR2: MGHRA and YSYEKL. The germline V and J ends were trimmed by 1 base and 8 bases, with 14 bases remaining between them. This CDR3 contains 14 residues. Written as DNA, the CDR3 is TGCGCCAGCAGCCAAGCGGCGGGGGCGGGCGGCTACACCTTC. Amino acids: CASSQAAGAGGYTF.

This clonotype was observed a few times. V and J are TRBV18 and TRBJ2-7; no clear D. This CDR3 spans 13 amino acids. Germline V gene data show CDR1 as KGHSH and CDR2 as LQKENI. V was trimmed by 6 bases and J by 7 bases, leaving 16 bases between them. CDR3 sequence: CASSDAVESEQYV. In DNA form, the CDR3 reads TGTGCCAGCTCCGACGCGGTCGAATCGGAGCAGTACGTC.

The gene calls are TRBV7-6 and TRBJ1-1; no reliable D call. Trimming left V 1 base short and J 4 bases short, with 13 bases between. Germline loops: CDR1 SGHVS, CDR2 FNYEAQ. This CDR3 comprises 15 residues. As DNA, the CDR3 is TGTGCCAGCAGCTTAGTTCCGGGGATGAGCACTGAAGCTTTCTTT. Translated, it gives CASSLVPGMSTEAFF.

V and J are TRBV7-2 and TRBJ2-5, with 8 bases aligning to TRBD2. The V gene's germline CDR1 is SGHTA and CDR2 FQGNSA. The V segment lost 2 bases and the J segment 5 bases; nucleotides outside the gene matches: 13. The length of the CDR3 is 17 residues. CDR3 in DNA: TGTGCCAGCAGCTTAAGGCGGGGGGCCGCGGCTCGCGAGACCCAGTACTTC. Residues: CASSLRRGAAARETQYF.

The chain joins TRBV7-3 to TRBJ2-1; 7 positions agree with TRBD1. Germline-derived CDR1 and CDR2 are SGHTA and FQGTGA. The CDR3 has 15 amino acids. V lost 2 bases and J lost 2; bases outside the gene matches: 3. The CDR3 DNA is TGTGCCAGCAGCTTAGACAGGGCCGCCTACAATGAGCAGTTCTTC. This codes for CASSLDRAAYNEQFF.

This clonotype was detected a few times. The V call is TRBV20-1, the J call TRBJ2-7; TRBD2 is a possible D gene (6 bases). Germline V gives CDR1 DFQATT, CDR2 SNEGSKA (reference sequence). The length of the CDR3 is 14 residues. Trimming took 6 bases from V and 6 from J, leaving 21 bases between them. Written as DNA, the CDR3 is TGCAGTGCCAGGAGTACGGGGGTCCTGGGCGAGCAGTACTTC. Its protein product is CSARSTGVLGEQYF.

This clonotype was detected ten times or more. A junction boundary mismatches the germline segment, possibly from a read error. The J gene is TRBJ1-1, the V gene TRBV18; D is possibly TRBD1 (5 bases). The germline CDR1 and CDR2 sequences are KGHSH and LQKENI. The length of the CDR3 is 12 residues. CDR3 in amino acids: CASSAVAWGGVF. CDR3 sequence (DNA): TGTGCCAGCTCAGCGGTGGCTTGGGGGGGAGTCTTT.

This clonotype was observed at least ten times. The chain links TRBV11-2 to TRBJ2-3; D remains ambiguous. V lost 3 bases, J lost 2 bases, and 9 bases lay in between. The CDR3 has 14 residues. Germline loops: CDR1 SGHAT, CDR2 FQNNGV. CDR3 DNA: TGTGCCAGCAGCTTTGCGGCCTCCACAGATACGCAGTATTTT. Encoded protein: CASSFAASTDTQYF.

Ten or more counts support this clonotype. The chain has TRBV4-3 and TRBJ2-1; 10 bases line up with TRBD2. V gave up 2 bases and J gave up 6 bases; unmatched junction bases: 4. CDR3 size: 15 residues. CDR1 and CDR2 (germline): LGHNA, YSLEER. Here the CDR3 DNA reads TGCGCCAGCAGCCAAAAAGCGGGGGGGTTCAATGAGCAGTTCTTC. It encodes CASSQKAGGFNEQFF.

This clonotype was picked up a small number of times. This rearrangement joins TRBV28 to TRBJ2-7; 8 positions agree with TRBD2. The germline gives CDR1 MDHEN, CDR2 SYDVKM. With 4 bases clipped from V and 5 bases from J, the junction kept 10 bases outside the gene matches. The length of the CDR3 is 15 residues. CDR3 residues: CASSSPPGGANEQYV. The CDR3 bases are TGTGCCAGCAGTTCCCCCCCCGGGGGGGCCAACGAGCAGTACGTC.

V gene TRBV6-1 combines with J gene TRBJ2-2; TRBD1 or TRBD2 may be the D gene (5 bases each). With 7 bases removed from V and 0 bases from J, the gap between germline ends came to 15 bases. The CDR3 loop spans 16 amino acids. Looked up from germline, CDR1 is MNHNS and CDR2 is SASEGT. CDR3 in amino acids: CASIPGPGANTGELFF. The DNA of the CDR3 is TGTGCCAGCATCCCGGGGCCAGGAGCGAACACCGGGGAGCTGTTTTTT.

This clonotype appeared many times. The chain uses TRBV12-3 or TRBV12-4 and TRBJ1-5, with D unresolved. The V end lost 2 bases, the J end lost 7 bases, and 15 bases lay between the germline ends. The CDR3 loop spans 15 amino acids. CDR3 in amino acids: CASSLLWVGGQPQHF. As DNA, the CDR3 is TGTGCCAGCAGTTTATTATGGGTCGGTGGCCAGCCCCAGCATTTT.

This clonotype was seen a handful of times. The V gene is TRBV28, the J gene TRBJ1-2, with D hard to call. CDR3 length equals 14 residues. Germline lookup yields CDR1 MDHEN and CDR2 SYDVKM. Trimming pared 2 bases from V and 4 bases from J, leaving 11 bases between. This chain's CDR3 is CASSLGMAGYGYTF. CDR3 nucleotide sequence: TGTGCCAGCAGTTTAGGTATGGCAGGCTATGGCTACACCTTC.